The rows below give T cell receptor beta chains drawn from one sample of a study of shared clonotypes between healthy human individuals. Data came from immunoSEQ multiplex PCR; TCRdb stores just in-frame clones and leaves some out. The sample lists some 980,000 clones, roughly 72% occurring once. The source material was memory CD4+ T cells sorted from blood. The receptors derive from a man between 18 and 29 years old in good health. Each CDR3 is given with its conserved first and last residue. The order of the fields is V gene, J gene, clone size, CDR3 length, D gene, CDR3 DNA, CDR3 protein. D genes are given only for firm matches. Clone size is given for some rows only: seen once, a few or many times, or a class if the clone is expanded.

TRBV5-1,TRBJ2-7,NA,15,NA,TGCGCCAGCAGCTTGGACGGGACGGGACCCTACGAGCAGTACTTC,CASSLDGTGPYEQYF
TRBV6-6,TRBJ1-2,NA,14,NA,TGTGCCAGCAGTTACGGGTCAGGGTTGGTTGGCTACACCTTC,CASSYGSGLVGYTF
TRBV20-1,TRBJ2-7,NA,10,NA,TGCAGTGCTAGCTTAGACGAGCAGTACTTC,CSASLDEQYF
TRBV2,TRBJ2-7,NA,11,NA,TGTGCCAGCAGCCGGTTCGACGAGCAGTACTTC,CASSRFDEQYF
TRBV4-3,TRBJ2-3,NA,15,NA,TGCGCCAGCAGCCTTCGGGGTAGCGGCACAGATACGCAGTATTTT,CASSLRGSGTDTQYF
TRBV6-1,TRBJ1-2,NA,15,NA,TGTGCCAGCAGTGAAAGTGTCGGAGTGGGATATGGCTACACCTTC,CASSESVGVGYGYTF
TRBV18,TRBJ2-7,once,18,NA,TGTGCCAGCTCACCACAGATTTTAAAGAGCCCTAGCTCCTACGAGCAGTACTTC,CASSPQILKSPSSYEQYF
TRBV30,TRBJ1-1,NA,14,NA,TGTGCCTGTACCATGACATCCATGAACACTGAAGCTTTCTTT,CACTMTSMNTEAFF
TRBV6-1,TRBJ2-3,NA,15,NA,TGTGCCAGCTCTAATGACCCCGGGACGAAAGATACGCAGTATTTT,CASSNDPGTKDTQYF
TRBV5-1,TRBJ2-7,NA,16,TRBD1,TGCGCCAGCAGCTTGGCCGCCGTGACAGGGATCTACGAGCAGTACTTC,CASSLAAVTGIYEQYF
TRBV28,TRBJ2-3,NA,15,NA,TGTGCCAGCAGTTTTCCCCGGACTAGCACAGATACGCAGTATTTT,CASSFPRTSTDTQYF
TRBV7-2,TRBJ2-7,NA,14,NA,TGTGCCAGCAGCCGGCCAGGGAAGTGGTACGAGCAGTACTTC,CASSRPGKWYEQYF
TRBV5-1,TRBJ1-3,NA,14,NA,TGCGCCAGCAGCAACGGACAGTTAGGAAACACCATATATTTT,CASSNGQLGNTIYF
TRBV27,TRBJ2-3,NA,14,TRBD2,TGTGCCAGCAGTCCGGGGAGGGCCACAGATACGCAGTATTTT,CASSPGRATDTQYF
TRBV7-9,TRBJ2-1,NA,13,NA,TGTGCCAGCAGCTTCCGAGGGCACAATGAGCAGTTCTTC,CASSFRGHNEQFF
TRBV7-9,TRBJ1-5,NA,14,TRBD1,TGTGCCAGCAGCTCCTCAGGGGGGGGTCAGCCCCAGCATTTT,CASSSSGGGQPQHF
TRBV11-2,TRBJ1-4,NA,18,NA,TGTGCCAGCAGCTTAGATCGAATCGGGGCCCAGGGTAATGAAAAACTGTTTTTT,CASSLDRIGAQGNEKLFF
TRBV5-1,TRBJ1-3,few,14,NA,TGCGCCAGCAGCTTGGCCCCAGGGGGAAACACCATATATTTT,CASSLAPGGNTIYF
TRBV6-6,TRBJ2-7,NA,15,NA,TGTGCCAGCAGTTCCCCGGCCTACAACTCCTACGAGCAGTACTTC,CASSSPAYNSYEQYF
TRBV11-2,TRBJ1-3,NA,14,NA,TGTGCCAGCAGCTTATGGTTGGTTGGAAACACCATATATTTT,CASSLWLVGNTIYF
TRBV4-3,TRBJ2-1,NA,16,TRBD1,TGCGCCAGCAGCCAAGATACAGGGGGCACCTACAATGAGCAGTTCTTC,CASSQDTGGTYNEQFF
TRBV28,TRBJ2-6,NA,17,TRBD1,TGTGCCAGCAGTACCGGGACAGGGGGATCTGGGGCCAACGTCCTGACTTTC,CASSTGTGGSGANVLTF
TRBV6-1,TRBJ2-3,NA,11,NA,TGTGCCAGCAGTGAATGGGATACGCAGTATTTT,CASSEWDTQYF
TRBV7-2,TRBJ1-1,NA,17,NA,TGTGCCAGCAGCCCCATGCTTCCGTTCAGGGGTGGCACTGAAGCTTTCTTT,CASSPMLPFRGGTEAFF
TRBV10-2,TRBJ2-3,NA,15,TRBD2,TGCGCCAGCAGTCACGGGACTAGCGGAACAGATACGCAGTATTTT,CASSHGTSGTDTQYF
TRBV5-4,TRBJ2-5,NA,12,NA,TGTGCCAGCAGTAGGGACCGGGAGACCCAGTACTTC,CASSRDRETQYF
TRBV2,TRBJ2-3,NA,13,TRBD2,TGTGCCAGCACAACGGGAGGGCCGGATACGCAGTATTTT,CASTTGGPDTQYF
TRBV5-1,TRBJ1-2,NA,13,NA,TGCGCCAGCAGCTTGGACGGCCTGCGGGGCTACACCTTC,CASSLDGLRGYTF
TRBV5-6,TRBJ2-2,NA,16,NA,TGTGCCAGCAGAGATTCCGGGACGGGAAACACCGGGGAGCTGTTTTTT,CASRDSGTGNTGELFF
TRBV19,TRBJ2-7,NA,13,NA,TGTGCCAGTAGTTCCCGACATCCCTACGAGCAGTACTTC,CASSSRHPYEQYF